This T cell receptor beta chain originates from a study of CD8 T cell repertoires and HIV-1 epitope variants. Study-level background: Each of Twenty-five Gag and Nef epitope peptides stimulated a separate culture. 1M T cells were kept uncultured as a baseline. General observations from the study: This assay reports beta chains of antigen-expanded cells, not T cell function.

About this clone itself: The antigen is undetermined.

Some clones are missing from TCRdb's copy, which holds only in-frame ones; the method was immunoSEQ multiplex PCR. The table records around 3,300 clones, around 70% of them present only once. This CDR3 spans 15 amino acids. V gave up 1 base and J gave up 5 bases, with 13 bases separating them. Germline loops: CDR1 SGHNT, CDR2 YYREEE (reference sequence). Sequencing used cultured CD8+ T cells derived from PBMCs. This TCR derives from a male donor with HIV. The V and J genes are TRBV5-4 and TRBJ1-5, with D hard to call. The CDR3 DNA reads TGTGCCAGCAGCTTGTGGGCGGAGGAGGATCAGCCCCAGCATTTT. This sequence encodes CASSLWAEEDQPQHF.